These T cell receptor beta chains were read from a single sample in a study of T-cell memory formation after mild COVID-19. TCRdb reprocessed the 5' RACE reads with MiXCR, giving one entry per CDR3 protein. This repertoire shows about 390,000 distinct CDR3 sequences, 15% to 20% found once; its top ten account for around a fifth. Sequenced: PBMCs or a T cell subset sorted from them (not recorded which). Source of these receptors: a man younger than 30 who had mild COVID-19 (a few samples of this study predate the infection). Cell type and time point are not known. Both conserved end residues are part of each CDR3. The D gene is left open where the match is weak. Size is stated for part of the rows, as once, few or many counts, or as a class when the clone is expanded.

CDR3,DNA,size,V,J,D,length
CASSPTSFSTQYF,TGTGCCAGCAGCCCAACTAGTTTCTCTACGCAGTATTTT,-,TRBV7-3,TRBJ2-3,-,13
CASSHQGTDTQYF,TGTGCCAGCAGCCACCAGGGCACAGATACGCAGTATTTT,few,TRBV27,TRBJ2-3,-,13
CASSVTDASYNEQFF,TGCGCCAGCAGCGTGACCGATGCCTCCTACAATGAGCAGTTCTTC,-,TRBV5-1,TRBJ2-1,-,15
CASSLSQVYGYTF,TGTGCCAGCAGCTTATCCCAGGTTTATGGCTACACCTTC,-,TRBV7-9,TRBJ1-2,-,13
CASSQSTLQETQYF,TGCGCCAGCAGCCAGTCGACGCTACAAGAGACCCAGTACTTC,many,TRBV5-1,TRBJ2-5,-,14
CASSSQMNTEAFF,TGTGCCAGCAGCTCACAAATGAACACTGAAGCTTTCTTT,few,TRBV7-9,TRBJ1-1,-,13
CASSANRVGSEKAFF,TGTGCCAGCAGCGCAAACAGAGTGGGGAGTGAAAAAGCTTTCTTT,-,TRBV7-2,TRBJ1-1,-,15
CASSLSPMNTEAFF,TGTGCCAGCAGTTTAAGTCCGATGAACACTGAAGCTTTCTTT,-,TRBV27,TRBJ1-1,-,14
CASSNGAGEQYF,TGTGCCAGCTCAAATGGGGCTGGCGAGCAGTACTTC,few,TRBV18,TRBJ2-7,-,12
CSARDTSSGGARDTQYF,TGCAGTGCTAGAGATACGTCTAGCGGGGGGGCCCGAGATACGCAGTATTTT,few,TRBV20-1,TRBJ2-3,TRBD2,17
CASSLSGRGETQYF,TGTGCCAGCAGCTTATCGGGACGAGGAGAGACCCAGTACTTC,-,TRBV7-8,TRBJ2-5,-,14
CASSLTGGEQYF,TGTGCCAGCAGCTTGACAGGGGGCGAGCAGTACTTC,many,TRBV7-6,TRBJ2-7,TRBD1,12
CSVSYQVPEAFF,TGCAGCGTTAGTTATCAGGTCCCTGAAGCTTTCTTT,few,TRBV29-1,TRBJ1-1,-,12
CASSPPKIDTQYF,TGTGCCAGCAGCCCCCCCAAAATAGATACGCAGTATTTT,-,TRBV7-8,TRBJ2-3,-,13
CASSADRVLEQFF,TGTGCCAGTAGTGCCGACAGGGTCCTTGAGCAGTTCTTC,-,TRBV19,TRBJ2-1,TRBD1,13
CASGQGVDYGYTF,TGTGCCAGCGGACAGGGAGTCGACTATGGCTACACCTTC,-,TRBV5-5,TRBJ1-2,TRBD1,13
CASSLGRGFSPLHF,TGTGCCAGCAGCTTGGGGAGAGGGTTCTCACCCCTCCACTTT,few,TRBV5-4,TRBJ1-6,-,14
CASSQDSSRGETQYF,TGTGCCAGCAGCCAAGACAGTAGTCGTGGAGAGACCCAGTACTTC,-,TRBV4-2,TRBJ2-5,-,15
CSVTVNTEAFF,TGCAGCGTTACAGTGAACACTGAAGCTTTCTTT,few,TRBV29-1,TRBJ1-1,-,11
CSVGRWAGAERTEAFF,TGCAGCGTTGGTCGATGGGCAGGGGCGGAGAGGACTGAAGCTTTCTTT,few,TRBV29-1,TRBJ1-1,-,16
CASSEVGTGDGYTF,TGTGCCAGCAGTGAAGTCGGGACAGGGGATGGCTACACCTTC,-,TRBV6-1,TRBJ1-2,TRBD1,14
CASSVGISSGNTIYF,TGTGCCAGCAGCGTAGGGATCAGTTCCGGAAACACCATATATTTT,-,TRBV9,TRBJ1-3,-,15
CASSSYGNTEAFF,TGTGCCAGCAGCTCCTACGGGAACACTGAAGCTTTCTTT,few,TRBV7-9,TRBJ1-1,-,13
CASTGLNTEAFF,TGTGCCAGCACAGGGCTGAACACTGAAGCTTTCTTT,many,TRBV5-6,TRBJ1-1,-,12
CASSSPGLAGSDTQYF,TGTGCCAGCAGTTCTCCTGGACTAGCGGGGTCAGATACGCAGTATTTT,-,TRBV28,TRBJ2-3,TRBD2,16
CAISESTYEQYF,TGTGCCATCAGTGAGTCCACATACGAGCAGTACTTC,few,TRBV10-3,TRBJ2-7,-,12
CASSPWTGGRDTQYF,TGTGCCAGCAGCCCGTGGACAGGGGGCAGAGATACGCAGTATTTT,-,TRBV7-3,TRBJ2-3,TRBD1,15
CASSQGARQRELFF,TGTGCCAGCAGCCAAGGGGCCCGCCAGCGGGAGCTGTTTTTT,-,TRBV4-2,TRBJ2-2,-,14
CASSLSLASGENEQFF,TGTGCCAGCAGTTTATCGTTGGCTAGCGGGGAAAATGAGCAGTTCTTC,-,TRBV27,TRBJ2-1,TRBD2,16
CASSRSGGGGTQYF,TGTGCCAGCAGCCGCTCAGGAGGGGGGGGTACGCAGTATTTT,-,TRBV11-2,TRBJ2-3,-,14
CASSYSPGALSTDTQYF,TGTGCCAGCAGTTACTCTCCGGGGGCCTTAAGCACAGATACGCAGTATTTT,-,TRBV6-6,TRBJ2-3,-,17
CASRGAGGPVDTQYF,TGTGCCAGTAGAGGAGCGGGGGGGCCAGTAGATACGCAGTATTTT,-,TRBV7-6,TRBJ2-3,TRBD2,15
CASSTTTTGQFF,TGTGCCAGCTCAACTACCACCACCGGGCAGTTCTTC,-,TRBV18,TRBJ2-1,-,12